What follows are 24 T cell receptor beta chains derived from one specimen sequenced in a study of T cells after yellow fever vaccination. A single record per CDR3 protein comes from TCRdb applying MiXCR to the 5' RACE reads. The sample contains hundreds of thousands of distinct CDR3 sequences, 17% of which appear only once. The source material was PBMCs, sampled 5 days after the first yellow fever vaccination. The receptors originated from a man aged 18 to 29 who received the YFV17D yellow fever vaccine.

This clonotype was counted only a few times. The chain joins TRBV7-6 to TRBJ2-7, with D possibly being TRBD2 (6 bases). The CDR3 runs to 16 residues. V was shortened by 0 bases and J by 0 bases, with 12 bases between the two germline ends. In germline, CDR1 is SGHVS, CDR2 FNYEAQ. The CDR3 spells CASSLAFRESSYEQYF. In DNA form, the CDR3 reads TGTGCCAGCAGCTTAGCTTTTCGGGAGAGCTCCTACGAGCAGTACTTC.

J is TRBJ1-4 and V is TRBV7-9; D unclear. CDR1 and CDR2 (germline): SEHNR, FQNEAQ (reference sequence). This CDR3 has 14 residues. Trimming stripped 5 bases from V and 0 bases from J, with 7 bases between. The CDR3, as DNA: TGTGCCAGCAGCCACAGAACAACTAATGAAAAACTGTTTTTT. It translates to CASSHRTTNEKLFF.

V usage is TRBV12-5 and J usage is TRBJ2-2, with 7 positions matching TRBD1. V gave up 5 bases and J gave up 7 bases; unmatched junction bases: 10. Germline V CDR1 and CDR2: LGHNT, FRNRAP. This CDR3 contains 15 residues. The CDR3: CASGPPTGQNGELFF. The CDR3 coding sequence is TGTGCTAGTGGTCCACCGACAGGGCAGAACGGGGAGCTGTTTTTT.

The CDR3, as DNA: TGTGCCAGCAGCATCAGCCGACAGGCTCAAGGCTACACCTTC. Protein: CASSISRQAQGYTF. This chain connects TRBV7-2 to TRBJ1-2; tentative D call: TRBD1 (6 bases). The CDR3 is 14 amino acids. V was clipped by 5 bases and J by 8 bases, with 18 bases between them. Germline CDR1 SGHTA, CDR2 FQGNSA.

The chain uses TRBV5-6 and TRBJ2-7, with 13 bases fitting TRBD2. Germline V gene data show CDR1 as SGHDT and CDR2 as YYEEEE. This CDR3 is built from 17 residues. With 3 bases clipped from V and 0 bases from J, the junction kept 6 bases outside the gene matches. This chain's CDR3 is CASSSVTSGGPSYEQYF. The DNA of the CDR3 is TGTGCCAGCAGCTCAGTGACTAGCGGGGGGCCCTCCTACGAGCAGTACTTC.

This clonotype was detected only a few times. The CDR3 DNA reads as TGTGCCAGCAGCTCAAGCTGGGGACAGGGGGCAGATACGCAGTATTTT. This codes for CASSSSWGQGADTQYF. This chain uses TRBV7-9 with TRBJ2-3; 11 bases align to TRBD1. Losses at the gene ends were 4 bases for V and 4 bases for J; bases not matched to a gene: 7. Germline lookup yields CDR1 SEHNR and CDR2 FQNEAQ (reference sequence). The length of the CDR3 is 16 residues. Supplemented by reference TRBV7-9 and TRBJ2-3, the full variable domain reads DTGVSQNPRHKITKRGQNVTFRCDPISEHNRLYWYRQTLGQGPEFLTYFQNEAQLEKSRLLSDRFSAERPKGSFSTLEIQRTEQGDSAMYLCASSSSWGQGADTQYFGPGTRLTVL.

This clonotype was counted between two and nine times. The rearrangement joins TRBV11-2 to TRBJ2-7, with 7 positions matching TRBD1. The germline V gene has CDR1 SGHAT and CDR2 FQNNGV. The CDR3 extends over 14 amino acids. V trimming: 2 bases; J trimming: 5 bases; junction bases outside the gene matches: 6. CDR3 sequence (DNA): TGTGCCAGCAGCTTAAGAGGACAGGCAGACGAGCAGTACTTC. Amino acid sequence: CASSLRGQADEQYF.

The chain combines TRBV6-1 with TRBJ1-3; D remains ambiguous. Germline CDR1 is MNHNS and CDR2 is SASEGT. The CDR3 is made up of 13 amino acids. V dropped 5 bases and J dropped 4 bases, with 9 bases sitting between them. CDR3 protein: CASSPRTGNTIYF. Written as DNA, the CDR3 is TGTGCCAGCAGTCCCCGGACCGGAAACACCATATATTTT.

Many counts were recorded for this clonotype. The chain uses TRBV20-1 and TRBJ1-2, with 7 nucleotides matching TRBD1. J was trimmed by 5 bases and V by 2 bases; bases with no gene match: 8. Germline values: CDR1 DFQATT, CDR2 SNEGSKA (reference sequence). The CDR3 totals 14 residues. The CDR3 spells CSARRRGRVYGYTF. The CDR3 DNA sequence: TGCAGTGCTAGAAGGAGGGGGCGGGTTTATGGCTACACCTTC.

In its sample, this clonotype was seen many times. The gene calls are TRBV4-1 and TRBJ2-1; D gene unclear. The CDR3 is made up of 16 amino acids. CDR1 is MGHRA and CDR2 is YSYEKL in the germline V gene. Trimming cost V 3 bases and J 0 bases, with 12 bases left between them. CDR3 amino acids: CASSHRPQSSYNEQFF. Here the CDR3 DNA reads TGCGCCAGCAGCCATAGACCCCAGAGCTCCTACAATGAGCAGTTCTTC.

This chain joins TRBV5-6 and TRBJ2-1; D unresolved. Germline loops: CDR1 SGHDT, CDR2 YYEEEE. The CDR3 is 14 amino acids. Trimming took 1 base from V and 1 from J, leaving 6 bases between them. The CDR3 DNA reads TGTGCCAGCAGCTTGTTGATTTCCTACAATGAGCAGTTCTTC. The encoded protein is CASSLLISYNEQFF.

The chain uses TRBV24-1 and TRBJ1-1; a weak D match, TRBD1 (6 bases). The germline gives CDR1 KGHDR, CDR2 SFDVKD. V was clipped by 7 bases and J by 9 bases, with 11 bases between them. The CDR3 has 11 residues. DNA of the CDR3: TGTGCCACCAGAGGGGACAACAAAGCTTTCTTT. Translated, it gives CATRGDNKAFF.

This chain joins TRBV6-2 or TRBV6-3 and TRBJ2-2, with 9 bases that match TRBD1. V gave up 6 bases and J gave up 9 bases; unmatched junction bases: 14. This CDR3 is built from 16 residues. CDR1 and CDR2 (germline): MNHEY, SVGEGT. The CDR3 loop reads CASSPGQGFTWRELFF. As DNA, the CDR3 is TGTGCCAGCAGCCCGGGACAGGGTTTCACATGGAGGGAGCTGTTTTTT.

The CDR3 spells CASSIVGLAGHEQFF. The DNA for the CDR3 is TGTGCCAGTAGTATAGTAGGACTAGCGGGGCATGAGCAGTTCTTC. This rearrangement joins TRBV19 to TRBJ2-1; 12 bases match TRBD2. Per the germline V gene, CDR1 is LNHDA and CDR2 is SQIVND (reference sequence). CDR3 length: 15 amino acids. The V and J ends lost 1 base and 8 bases, in that order; junction bases with no gene match: 3.

The V gene is TRBV6-1, the J gene TRBJ1-6; D is undetermined. Germline CDR1 is MNHNS and CDR2 is SASEGT. The CDR3 is 15 amino acids. V lost 4 bases and J 8 bases, leaving 15 bases between the germline ends. CDR3 nucleotides: TGTGCCAGCAGTGGAAACGGTCGCGGGTATTCACCCCTCCACTTT. Translated, it gives CASSGNGRGYSPLHF.

This clonotype was counted between two and nine times. The V gene is TRBV7-9, the J gene TRBJ2-7, with D tentatively TRBD1 (7 bases). The CDR3 is made up of 15 amino acids. In germline, CDR1 is SEHNR, CDR2 FQNEAQ (reference sequence). V was shortened by 5 bases and J by 4 bases, with 18 bases between the two germline ends. CDR3 in amino acids: CASSRDREGGYEQYF. The CDR3 DNA reads as TGTGCCAGCAGCCGTGACAGGGAAGGAGGGTACGAGCAGTACTTC. The variable domain in full, with the rest retrieved from reference TRBV7-9 and TRBJ2-7, is DTGVSQNPRHKITKRGQNVTFRCDPISEHNRLYWYRQTLGQGPEFLTYFQNEAQLEKSRLLSDRFSAERPKGSFSTLEIQRTEQGDSAMYLCASSRDREGGYEQYFGPGTRLTVT.

The chain joins TRBV12-3 or TRBV12-4 to TRBJ2-2; no clear D. This CDR3 contains 14 residues. V was shortened by 10 bases and J by 4 bases, with 16 bases between the two germline ends. CDR3 nucleotide sequence: TGTGCCACCCAGAATTATGAGAGCACCGGGGAGCTGTTTTTT. Translation gives CATQNYESTGELFF.

CDR3 in DNA: TGTGCCAGCAGTCGGGACCAGACGGACGAGCAGTACGTC. The encoded protein is CASSRDQTDEQYV. V usage is TRBV12-3 or TRBV12-4 and J usage is TRBJ2-7, with D perhaps given as TRBD1 or TRBD2 (5 bases each). CDR3 size: 13 residues. Trimming removed 5 bases from V and 5 bases from J, with 13 bases in between.

Only a few counts were recorded for this clonotype. The gene calls are TRBV12-3 or TRBV12-4 and TRBJ2-5, with 7 bases that match TRBD1. Losses at the gene ends were 4 bases for V and 5 bases for J; bases not matched to a gene: 7. This CDR3 has 14 residues. CDR3 amino acids: CASSSQGSAETQYF. In nucleotides, the CDR3 is TGTGCCAGCAGTTCACAGGGGTCTGCGGAGACCCAGTACTTC.

This clonotype came up a few times. The CDR3, as DNA: TGTGCCAGCAGTGAACCGGGGTTTACACCCCTCCACTTT. This gives the protein CASSEPGFTPLHF. The rearrangement uses TRBV25-1 and TRBJ1-6; D ambiguous. The CDR3 contains 13 residues. Germline V gives CDR1 MGHDK, CDR2 SYGVNS. The ends were cut back, 2 bases at V and 11 bases at J, with 10 bases in the middle.

The V and J genes are TRBV12-3 or TRBV12-4 and TRBJ1-2, with a possible D match to TRBD1 (6 bases). This CDR3 region has 16 residues. V lost 2 bases, J lost 8 bases, and 21 bases lay in between. Here the CDR3 reads CASSLTLRAEGGGYTF. The DNA of the CDR3 is TGTGCCAGCAGTTTAACGCTCAGGGCCGAGGGGGGAGGCTACACCTTC.

Only a few counts were recorded for this clonotype. The chain carries TRBV12-3 or TRBV12-4 and TRBJ1-5; perhaps TRBD1 as D (6 bases). The CDR3 contains 15 residues. V lost 7 bases, J lost 3 bases, and 16 bases lay in between. CDR3 bases: TGTGCCAGCACCCCCGGCGGGGGGCTCAATCAGCCCCAGCATTTT. The encoded protein is CASTPGGGLNQPQHF.

The chain links TRBV7-2 to TRBJ1-2; D unclear. The CDR3 is made up of 14 amino acids. Trimming left V 3 bases short and J 0 bases short, with 8 bases between. In germline, CDR1 is SGHTA, CDR2 FQGNSA. The CDR3 DNA is TGTGCCAGCAGCTTGATGTCAACTAACTATGGCTACACCTTC. It is translated as CASSLMSTNYGYTF.

This sequence joins TRBV20-1 and TRBJ2-7; D is unclear. In germline, CDR1 is DFQATT, CDR2 SNEGSKA (reference sequence). Trimming stripped 2 bases from V and 3 bases from J, with 11 bases between. The CDR3 is 13 amino acids. Here the CDR3 reads CSARPWALYEQYF. CDR3 in DNA: TGCAGTGCTAGACCCTGGGCCCTCTACGAGCAGTACTTC.